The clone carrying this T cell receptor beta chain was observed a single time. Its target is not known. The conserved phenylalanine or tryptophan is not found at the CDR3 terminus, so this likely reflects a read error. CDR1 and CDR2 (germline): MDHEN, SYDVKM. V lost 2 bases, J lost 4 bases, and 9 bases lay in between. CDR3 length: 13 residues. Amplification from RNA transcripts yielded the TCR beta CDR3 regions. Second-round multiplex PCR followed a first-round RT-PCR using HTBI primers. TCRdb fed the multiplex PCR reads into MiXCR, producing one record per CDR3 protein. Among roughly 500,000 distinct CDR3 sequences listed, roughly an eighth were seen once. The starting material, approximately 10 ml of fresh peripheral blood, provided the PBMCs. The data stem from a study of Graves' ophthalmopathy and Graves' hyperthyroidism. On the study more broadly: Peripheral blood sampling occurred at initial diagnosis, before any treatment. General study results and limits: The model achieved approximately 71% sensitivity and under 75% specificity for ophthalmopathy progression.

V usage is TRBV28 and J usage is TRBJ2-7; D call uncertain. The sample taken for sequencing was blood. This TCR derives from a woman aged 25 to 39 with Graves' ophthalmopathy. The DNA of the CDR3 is TGTGCCAGCAGTTTAATCCTTGCGTACGAGCAGTACTCC. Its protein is CASSLILAYEQYS.